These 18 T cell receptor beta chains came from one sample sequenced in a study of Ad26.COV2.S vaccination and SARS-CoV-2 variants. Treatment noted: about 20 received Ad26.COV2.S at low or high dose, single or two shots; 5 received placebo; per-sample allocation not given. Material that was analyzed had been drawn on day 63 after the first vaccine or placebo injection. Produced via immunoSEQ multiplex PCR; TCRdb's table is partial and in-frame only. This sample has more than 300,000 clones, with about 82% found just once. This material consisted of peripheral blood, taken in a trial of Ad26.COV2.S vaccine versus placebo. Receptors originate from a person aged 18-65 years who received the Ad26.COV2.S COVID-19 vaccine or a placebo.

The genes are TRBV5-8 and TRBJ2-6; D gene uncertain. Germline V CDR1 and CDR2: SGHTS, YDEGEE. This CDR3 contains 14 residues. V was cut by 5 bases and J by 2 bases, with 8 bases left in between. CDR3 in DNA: TGTGCCAGCAGACTTGCGGCTGGGGCCAACGTCCTGACTTTC. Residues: CASRLAAGANVLTF.

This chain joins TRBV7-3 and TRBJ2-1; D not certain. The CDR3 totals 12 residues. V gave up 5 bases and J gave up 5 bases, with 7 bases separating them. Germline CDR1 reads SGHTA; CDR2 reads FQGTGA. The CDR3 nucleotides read TGTGCCAGCAGCCGCAGGAACAATGAGCAGTTCTTC. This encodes CASSRRNNEQFF.

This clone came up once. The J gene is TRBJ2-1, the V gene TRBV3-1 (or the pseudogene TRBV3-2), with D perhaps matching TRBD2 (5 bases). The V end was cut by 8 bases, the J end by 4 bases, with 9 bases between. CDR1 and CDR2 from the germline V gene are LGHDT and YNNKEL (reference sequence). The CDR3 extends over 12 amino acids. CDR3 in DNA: TGTGCCAGCGGGAGAACTTACAATGAGCAGTTCTTC. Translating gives CASGRTYNEQFF.

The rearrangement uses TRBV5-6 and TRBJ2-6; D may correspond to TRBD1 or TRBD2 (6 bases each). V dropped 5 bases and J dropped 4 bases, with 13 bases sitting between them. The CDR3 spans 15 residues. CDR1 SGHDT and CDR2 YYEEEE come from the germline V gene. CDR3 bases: TGTGCCAGCAGGGGTGGCGGGACAGGGGCCAACGTCCTGACTTTC. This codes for CASRGGGTGANVLTF.

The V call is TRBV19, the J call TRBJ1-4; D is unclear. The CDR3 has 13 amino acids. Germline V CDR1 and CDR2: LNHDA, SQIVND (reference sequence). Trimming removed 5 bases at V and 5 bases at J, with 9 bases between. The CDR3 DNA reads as TGTGCCAGTAGTCCCAGGATCAATGAAAAACTGTTTTTT. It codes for CASSPRINEKLFF.

The CDR3 sequence: CASSFGQNSETQYF. The DNA of the CDR3 is TGTGCCAGCAGTTTCGGACAGAACTCAGAGACCCAGTACTTC. The chain carries TRBV2 and TRBJ2-5, with D perhaps TRBD1 (6 bases). This CDR3 is 14 amino acids long. The germline V gene encodes CDR1 SNHLY and CDR2 FYNNEI. Trimming pared 5 bases from V and 4 bases from J, leaving 14 bases between.

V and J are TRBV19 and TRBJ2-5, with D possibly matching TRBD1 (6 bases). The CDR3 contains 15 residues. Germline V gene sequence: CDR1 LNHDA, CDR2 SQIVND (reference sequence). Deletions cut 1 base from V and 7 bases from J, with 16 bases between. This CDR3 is CASSIGSGAPLTQYF. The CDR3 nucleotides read TGTGCCAGTAGTATAGGGTCAGGGGCCCCCTTGACCCAGTACTTC. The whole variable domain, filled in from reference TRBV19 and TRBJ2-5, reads DGGITQSPKYLFRKEGQNVTLSCEQNLNHDAMYWYRQDPGQGLRLIYYSQIVNDFQKGDIAEGYSVSREKKESFPLTVTSAQKNPTAFYLCASSIGSGAPLTQYFGPGTRLLVL.

CDR3 DNA: TGTGCCAGCACACCCCTCAGGGTCGGCTACACCTTC. Translating it yields CASTPLRVGYTF. The genes are TRBV2 and TRBJ1-2, with a possible D match to TRBD1 (5 bases). Germline V lookup: CDR1 SNHLY, CDR2 FYNNEI. V was pared by 7 bases and J by 8 bases, with 14 bases between. This CDR3 comprises 12 residues.

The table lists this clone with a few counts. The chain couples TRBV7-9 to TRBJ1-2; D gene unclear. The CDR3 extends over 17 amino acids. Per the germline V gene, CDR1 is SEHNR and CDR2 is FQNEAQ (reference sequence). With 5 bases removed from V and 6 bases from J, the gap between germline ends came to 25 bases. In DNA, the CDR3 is TGTGCCAGCAGCCTTATTGGCGGACTCAACTTAAGGGATGGCTACACCTTC. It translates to CASSLIGGLNLRDGYTF.

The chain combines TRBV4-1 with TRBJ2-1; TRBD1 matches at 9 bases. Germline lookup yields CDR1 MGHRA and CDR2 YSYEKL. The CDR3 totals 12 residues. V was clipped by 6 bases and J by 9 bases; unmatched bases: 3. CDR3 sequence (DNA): TGCGCCAGCAGGCGGACAGGGGCTGAGCAGTTCTTC. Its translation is CASRRTGAEQFF.

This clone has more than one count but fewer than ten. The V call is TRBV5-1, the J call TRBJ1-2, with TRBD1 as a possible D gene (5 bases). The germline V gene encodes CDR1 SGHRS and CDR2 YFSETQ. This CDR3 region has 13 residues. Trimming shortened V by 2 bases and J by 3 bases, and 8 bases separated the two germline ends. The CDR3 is CASSLQDDYGYTF. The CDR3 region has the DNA TGCGCCAGCAGCTTACAGGATGACTATGGCTACACCTTC.

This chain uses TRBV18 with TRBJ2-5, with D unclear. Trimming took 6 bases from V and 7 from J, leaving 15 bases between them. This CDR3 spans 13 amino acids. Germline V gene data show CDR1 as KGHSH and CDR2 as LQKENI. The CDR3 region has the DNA TGTGCCAGCTCTGGTCCGATACCCGGGACCCAGTACTTC. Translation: CASSGPIPGTQYF.

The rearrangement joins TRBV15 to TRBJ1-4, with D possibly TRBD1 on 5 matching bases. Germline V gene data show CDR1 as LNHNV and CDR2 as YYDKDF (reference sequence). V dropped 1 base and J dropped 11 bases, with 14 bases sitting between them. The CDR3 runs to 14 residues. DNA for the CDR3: TGTGCCACCAGCAGAGCTACAGTTCGGGACAAACTGTTTTTT. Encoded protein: CATSRATVRDKLFF.

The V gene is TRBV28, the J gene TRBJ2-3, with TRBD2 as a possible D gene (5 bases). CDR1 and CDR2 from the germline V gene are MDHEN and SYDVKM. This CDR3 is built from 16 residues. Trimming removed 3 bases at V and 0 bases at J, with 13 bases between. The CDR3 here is CASSLSWSGSTDTQYF. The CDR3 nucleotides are TGTGCCAGCAGTTTGTCGTGGAGCGGAAGCACAGATACGCAGTATTTT.

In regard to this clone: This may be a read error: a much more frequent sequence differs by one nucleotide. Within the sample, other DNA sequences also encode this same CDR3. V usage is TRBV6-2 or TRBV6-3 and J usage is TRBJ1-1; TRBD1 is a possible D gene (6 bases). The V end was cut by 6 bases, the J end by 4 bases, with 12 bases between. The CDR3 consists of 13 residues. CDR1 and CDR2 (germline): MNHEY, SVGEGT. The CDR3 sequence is CASSPPRGTEAFF. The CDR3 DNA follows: TGTGCCAGCAGCCCGCCCAGGGGCACTGAAGCTTTCTTT.

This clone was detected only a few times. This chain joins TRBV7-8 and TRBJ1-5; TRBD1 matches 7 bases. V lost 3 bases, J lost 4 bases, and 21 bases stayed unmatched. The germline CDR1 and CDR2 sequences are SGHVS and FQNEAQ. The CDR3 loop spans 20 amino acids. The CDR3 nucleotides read TGTGCCAGCAGCTTTTTTAGAATGACAGGGAATAGAGTAGGGAATCAGCCCCAGCATTTT. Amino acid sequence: CASSFFRMTGNRVGNQPQHF.

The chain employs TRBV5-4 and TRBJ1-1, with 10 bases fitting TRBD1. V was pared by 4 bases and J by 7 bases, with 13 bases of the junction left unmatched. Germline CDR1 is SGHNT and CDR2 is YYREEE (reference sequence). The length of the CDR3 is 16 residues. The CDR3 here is CASSQGQGTGLGEAFF. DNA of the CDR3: TGTGCCAGCAGCCAGGGACAGGGGACGGGGTTGGGTGAAGCTTTCTTT.

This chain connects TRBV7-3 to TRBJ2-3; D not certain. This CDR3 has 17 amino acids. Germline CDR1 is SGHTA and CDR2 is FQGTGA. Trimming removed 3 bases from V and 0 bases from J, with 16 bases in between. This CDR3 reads CASSFGGSGKSTDTQYF. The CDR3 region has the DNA TGTGCCAGCAGCTTCGGCGGCTCGGGTAAAAGCACAGATACGCAGTATTTT.